A selection of T cell receptor beta chains follows, all from one sample in a study of cytomegalovirus exposure and HLA in healthy donors. The method was immunoSEQ multiplex PCR; TCRdb's version includes in-frame clones alone and lacks a portion of them. The sample has 75,000 to 90,000 clones; around 84% are singletons. Sample: PBMCs. Every receptor here comes from a man aged 35-49 years in good health and CMV-seronegative. Both conserved end residues are part of each CDR3. The D gene is left open where the match is weak. The size field is filled for only some rows; it gives once, few, many or a size class.

>TRBD2|-|TRBJ2-7|TRBV5-4
CASSLKRESRYEQYF
TGTGCCAGCAGTTTGAAGCGGGAGTCGAGGTACGAGCAGTACTTC
>TRBD2|-|TRBJ2-1|TRBV15
CATSTTAGGLGEQFF
TGTGCCACCAGCACGACAGCGGGGGGCCTTGGTGAGCAGTTCTTC
>TRBD1|-|TRBJ2-5|TRBV28
CASSLLDRAEETQYF
TGTGCCAGCAGTTTACTCGACAGGGCCGAGGAGACCCAGTACTTC
>-|few|TRBJ1-5|TRBV27
CASSLGSGISNQPQHF
TGTGCCAGCAGTTTAGGGTCGGGGATAAGCAATCAGCCCCAGCATTTT
>-|-|TRBJ2-7|TRBV27
CASSSGLISYEQYF
TGTGCCAGCTCCTCGGGACTCATCTCCTACGAGCAGTACTTC
>-|-|TRBJ1-1|TRBV4-1
CASSFIQGSGNTEAFF
TGCGCCAGCAGCTTTATACAGGGAAGTGGGAACACTGAAGCTTTCTTT
>-|-|TRBJ1-2|TRBV19
CASSIGRGSDGYTF
TGTGCCAGTAGTATCGGCAGGGGATCGGATGGCTACACCTTC
>-|once|TRBJ2-3|TRBV6-5
CASSWWVGGKSDTQYF
TGTGCCAGCAGTTGGTGGGTGGGAGGTAAATCAGATACGCAGTATTTT
>TRBD1|-|TRBJ1-2|TRBV28
CASSFRTGGGYTF
TGTGCCAGCAGTTTCAGGACAGGGGGTGGCTACACCTTC
>TRBD2|-|TRBJ2-2|TRBV13
CASSLYTRASGRSNTGELFF
TGTGCCAGCAGCTTGTATACCCGGGCTAGCGGGAGGAGCAACACCGGGGAGCTGTTTTTT
>-|once|TRBJ2-7|TRBV7-2
CASSLIALYEQYF
TGTGCCAGCAGCTTAATCGCACTCTACGAGCAGTACTTC
>TRBD2|once|TRBJ2-2|TRBV5-1
CASSLDQLAGAITGELFF
TGCGCCAGCAGCTTGGATCAACTAGCGGGAGCGATCACCGGGGAGCTGTTTTTT
>TRBD2|once|TRBJ2-7|TRBV28
CASTLAGETYEQYF
TGTGCCAGCACCTTAGCGGGAGAAACCTACGAGCAGTACTTC
>TRBD1|once|TRBJ2-1|TRBV19
CASKGVPGQGPYNEQFF
TGTGCCAGTAAGGGTGTCCCGGGACAGGGTCCTTACAATGAGCAGTTCTTC
>TRBD1|-|TRBJ2-7|TRBV13
CASSPPGQGILQYF
TGTGCCAGCAGCCCACCGGGACAGGGGATTTTGCAGTACTTC
>TRBD1|-|TRBJ1-2|TRBV7-2
CASSRGTGSKGDGYTF
TGTGCCAGCAGCCGCGGGACAGGGTCGAAAGGAGATGGCTACACCTTC
>TRBD1|-|TRBJ1-1|TRBV28
CASSTTGAGTEAFF
TGTGCCAGCAGTACTACAGGGGCGGGGACTGAAGCTTTCTTT
>-|-|TRBJ1-1|TRBV30
CAWSVRGGAFF
TGTGCCTGGAGTGTAAGGGGAGGGGCTTTCTTT
>TRBD1|-|TRBJ2-1|TRBV7-9
CASSFRGDRGRDNEQFF
TGTGCCAGCAGCTTTAGAGGGGACAGGGGGCGTGACAATGAGCAGTTCTTC
>-|-|TRBJ2-3|TRBV25-1
CASSEPGSSTDTQYF
TGTGCCAGCAGTGAACCCGGGAGCAGCACAGATACGCAGTATTTT
>TRBD1|-|TRBJ1-2|TRBV28
CASSTPGTGNYGYTF
TGTGCCAGCAGTACCCCCGGGACAGGGAACTATGGCTACACCTTC
>TRBD2|-|TRBJ2-7|TRBV5-4
CASSAGLAGTYEQYF
TGTGCCAGCAGCGCCGGACTAGCGGGCACCTACGAGCAGTACTTC
>-|-|TRBJ1-2|TRBV30
CASSRDRSNYGYTF
TGTGCCTCATCGAGAGACAGATCTAACTATGGCTACACCTTC
>TRBD1|-|TRBJ2-7|TRBV30
CAWIGTGGYEQYF
TGTGCCTGGATTGGGACAGGGGGCTACGAGCAGTACTTC
>-|-|TRBJ2-1|TRBV29-1
CSVETGSFEQFF
TGCAGCGTTGAAACCGGGAGCTTTGAGCAGTTCTTC
>TRBD2|-|TRBJ2-3|TRBV7-2
CASSLEAGGDTQYF
TGTGCCAGCAGCTTAGAAGCGGGAGGGGATACGCAGTATTTT
>-|-|TRBJ2-4|TRBV7-2
CASSLTGRARAKNIQYF
TGTGCCAGCAGCTTAACGGGCAGGGCTCGGGCCAAAAACATTCAGTACTTC
>-|-|TRBJ1-2|TRBV27
CASSFGQTGAPDGYTF
TGTGCCAGCAGTTTTGGGCAGACAGGCGCTCCTGATGGCTACACCTTC
>-|-|TRBJ2-5|TRBV7-9
CASSIPSGRQETQYF
TGTGCCAGCAGCATCCCCAGCGGGCGACAAGAGACCCAGTACTTC
>TRBD1|-|TRBJ1-2|TRBV27
CASSLGGYYGYTF
TGTGCCAGCAGCCTAGGGGGCTACTATGGCTACACCTTC
>TRBD1|-|TRBJ2-7|TRBV7-3
CASSPTGGSYEQYF
TGTGCCAGCAGCCCGACAGGGGGCTCCTACGAGCAGTACTTC
>-|-|TRBJ1-1|TRBV9
CASSVGRSTEAFF
TGTGCCAGCAGCGTAGGGAGGAGCACTGAAGCTTTCTTT
>-|-|TRBJ1-5|TRBV19
CASRNRAGVTVKGQPQHF
TGTGCCAGTAGAAATCGGGCAGGGGTTACCGTCAAGGGTCAGCCCCAGCATTTT
>-|-|TRBJ1-1|TRBV4-3
CASSQKAGATEAFF
TGCGCCAGCAGCCAAAAGGCTGGGGCCACTGAAGCTTTCTTT
>TRBD2|-|TRBJ2-7|TRBV7-9
CASSFGGGIYEQYF
TGTGCCAGCAGCTTTGGCGGGGGTATCTACGAGCAGTACTTC
>-|-|TRBJ2-1|TRBV7-9
CASSLIVYEQFF
TGTGCCAGCAGCTTAATAGTGTATGAGCAGTTCTTC
>-|-|TRBJ2-5|TRBV10-2
CASSQQATQGTQYF
TGCGCCAGCAGTCAACAGGCCACCCAGGGGACCCAGTACTTC
>TRBD2|-|TRBJ2-3|TRBV27
CASSRLAGASTDTQYF
TGTGCCAGCAGCCGACTAGCGGGAGCTAGCACAGATACGCAGTATTTT
>TRBD1|-|TRBJ2-1|TRBV10-3
CAISGGTGTKNEQFF
TGTGCCATCAGTGGCGGGACAGGTACGAAAAATGAGCAGTTCTTC
>-|few|TRBJ1-3|TRBV9
CASSVGSGVENTIYF
TGTGCCAGCAGCGTAGGGTCGGGGGTAGAAAACACCATATATTTT
>TRBD1|-|TRBJ1-1|TRBV29-1
CSVVLSGGANTEAFF
TGCAGCGTTGTCTTGTCAGGGGGCGCAAACACTGAAGCTTTCTTT
>TRBD1|-|TRBJ1-2|TRBV30
CAWSFGDSYGYTF
TGTGCCTGGAGTTTTGGGGACAGCTATGGCTACACCTTC
>-|-|TRBJ2-1|TRBV28
CASSFDGSSYNEQFF
TGTGCCAGCAGCTTCGACGGGAGCTCCTACAATGAGCAGTTCTTC
>TRBD1|-|TRBJ1-5|TRBV28
CASAQGDSNQPQHF
TGTGCCAGCGCCCAGGGGGATAGCAATCAGCCCCAGCATTTT
>TRBD2|-|TRBJ2-1|TRBV4-2
CASRFTGGDEQFF
TGTGCCAGCAGATTTACGGGGGGAGATGAGCAGTTCTTC
>-|-|TRBJ2-2|TRBV30
CAWSRASGELFF
TGTGCCTGGAGCCGAGCTAGCGGGGAGCTGTTTTTT
>TRBD1|-|TRBJ2-5|TRBV6-6
CASNTGANYQETQYF
TGTGCCAGCAACACAGGGGCTAATTACCAAGAGACCCAGTACTTC
>-|few|TRBJ2-7|TRBV6-5
CASSLSATYEQYF
TGTGCCAGCAGTCTTAGCGCGACCTACGAGCAGTACTTC
>-|few|TRBJ2-2|TRBV19
CASSSQRVAKGELFF
TGTGCCAGTAGTAGCCAGCGCGTGGCGAAAGGGGAGCTGTTTTTT
>-|-|TRBJ2-5|TRBV6-6
CASSYDFVGETQYF
TGTGCCAGCAGTTACGACTTTGTGGGAGAGACCCAGTACTTC
>TRBD1|-|TRBJ1-4|TRBV5-4
CASSRGQGGLATNEKLFF
TGTGCCAGCAGCCGTGGACAGGGTGGATTGGCAACTAATGAAAAACTGTTTTTT
>TRBD2|-|TRBJ2-7|TRBV7-6
CASSPSGGRGYEQYF
TGTGCCAGCAGCCCTAGCGGGGGCCGGGGGTACGAGCAGTACTTC
>-|-|TRBJ1-1|TRBV6-1
CASSEGFKRDTEAFF
TGTGCCAGCAGTGAGGGATTTAAGAGGGACACTGAAGCTTTCTTT
>-|-|TRBJ2-7|TRBV2
CASSDLQGGSYEQYF
TGTGCCAGCAGTGACTTACAGGGTGGGTCCTACGAGCAGTACTTC
>TRBD2|-|TRBJ2-1|TRBV7-6
CASSLAGGINEQFF
TGTGCCAGCAGCCTAGCGGGAGGTATCAATGAGCAGTTCTTC
>TRBD1|-|TRBJ2-1|TRBV4-1
CASSPDRVSGEQFF
TGCGCCAGCAGCCCAGACAGGGTGAGTGGTGAGCAGTTCTTC
>-|-|TRBJ1-2|TRBV6-5
CASRGSGIHGYTF
TGTGCCAGCCGGGGTTCTGGCATCCATGGCTACACCTTC
>TRBD2|-|TRBJ2-7|TRBV6-5
CASSLRGLAYEQYF
TGTGCCAGCAGTTTGAGGGGACTAGCCTACGAGCAGTACTTC
>-|-|TRBJ1-1|TRBV5-1
CASSLRGTEAFF
TGCGCCAGCAGCTTGCGAGGGACTGAAGCTTTCTTT
>-|-|TRBJ1-3|TRBV29-1
CSTSMAGAGNTIYF
TGCAGCACCTCCATGGCAGGGGCTGGAAACACCATATATTTT